These 20 T cell receptor beta chains were sequenced from one sample in a study of lymphopenia after photon versus proton radiotherapy. Some clones are missing from TCRdb's copy, which holds only in-frame ones; the method was immunoSEQ multiplex PCR. The sample includes some 41,000 clones, 86% of them seen just once. This specimen consisted of peripheral blood, obtained from a patient treated with proton-based radiotherapy. These receptors were obtained from a woman in her sixties or seventies with pancreatic cancer. Some clones in this sample may be carry-over from other donors' samples.

The chain couples TRBV7-9 to TRBJ2-4, with a possible D match to TRBD2 (5 bases). Per the germline V gene, CDR1 is SEHNR and CDR2 is FQNEAQ (reference sequence). V was cut by 11 bases and J by 1 base, with 15 bases left in between. This CDR3 is built from 14 residues. CDR3 residues: CAPEGRPAKNIQYF. For the CDR3, the DNA is TGTGCCCCAGAGGGCAGGCCGGCCAAAAACATTCAGTACTTC.

This sequence joins TRBV5-1 and TRBJ2-7; D uncertain. The CDR3 contains 11 residues. V dropped 4 bases and J dropped 0 bases, with 2 bases sitting between them. Germline CDR1 reads SGHRS; CDR2 reads YFSETQ. The CDR3 coding sequence is TGCGCCAGCAGCCCCTCCTACGAGCAGTACTTC. Its translation is CASSPSYEQYF.

The V call is TRBV7-8, the J call TRBJ1-6; 10 bases match TRBD1. CDR1 and CDR2 (germline): SGHVS, FQNEAQ. The junction had 3 bases not matched to a gene; V was cut back by 5 bases and J by 8 bases. The CDR3 consists of 14 residues. Here the CDR3 reads CASSLGQGDSPLHF. CDR3 DNA: TGTGCCAGCAGCCTCGGACAGGGGGATTCACCCCTCCACTTT. Looking up the rest from reference TRBV7-8 and TRBJ1-6 gives the full variable domain: GAGVSQSPRYKVAKRGQDVALRCDPISGHVSLFWYQQALGQGPEFLTYFQNEAQLDKSGLPSDRFFAERPEGSVSTLKIQRTQQEDSAVYLCASSLGQGDSPLHFGNGTRLTVT.

The rearrangement uses TRBV5-6 and TRBJ1-1; 8 bases match TRBD1. Trimming at V came to 4 bases and at J to 4 bases, leaving 9 bases not matched to a gene. CDR1 and CDR2 from the germline V gene are SGHDT and YYEEEE. The CDR3 is made up of 15 amino acids. CDR3 region: CASSRMDREVTEAFF. The CDR3 DNA follows: TGTGCCAGCAGCAGAATGGACAGGGAGGTCACTGAAGCTTTCTTT.

The chain carries TRBV28 and TRBJ1-1; tentative D call: TRBD1 (6 bases). The CDR3 is made up of 15 amino acids. V was cut by 6 bases and J by 0 bases, with 14 bases left in between. The germline CDR1 and CDR2 sequences are MDHEN and SYDVKM. CDR3 coding DNA: TGTGCCAGCAGGCGGGGGGACACCTTGAACACTGAAGCTTTCTTT. Its protein is CASRRGDTLNTEAFF.

The chain couples TRBV30 to TRBJ1-2; D possibly corresponds to TRBD1 (6 bases). CDR3 length: 13 residues. Trimming stripped 2 bases from V and 7 bases from J, with 14 bases between. Germline assignment: CDR1 GTSNPN and CDR2 SVGIG (reference sequence). The DNA of the CDR3 is TGTGCCTGGAGTAAATCAGGGGTTAGTGGCTACACCTTC. It codes for CAWSKSGVSGYTF.

This clone was seen only once. The chain combines TRBV5-4 with TRBJ2-2; 8 bases match TRBD2. The CDR3 loop spans 16 amino acids. Germline assignment: CDR1 SGHNT and CDR2 YYREEE (reference sequence). The V and J ends lost 0 bases and 4 bases, in that order; junction bases with no gene match: 5. CDR3 bases: TGTGCCAGCAGCTTGGATGGCGGGAGGAGCACCGGGGAGCTGTTTTTT. Translating gives CASSLDGGRSTGELFF.

The chain has TRBV5-1 and TRBJ1-1; D may be TRBD1 (5 bases). V was trimmed by 3 bases and J by 0 bases, leaving 12 bases between them. Germline assignment: CDR1 SGHRS and CDR2 YFSETQ. The CDR3 covers 15 residues. CDR3 sequence (DNA): TGCGCCAGCAGCTATACAGGTGTCATGAACACTGAAGCTTTCTTT. It codes for CASSYTGVMNTEAFF.

The V call is TRBV21-1, the J call TRBJ1-2. TRBV21-1 is a pseudogene. The CDR3 is 13 amino acids. CDR3 amino acids: CASSSLGRYGYTF. CDR3 nucleotide sequence: TGTGCCAGCAGCAGCCTAGGCCGCTATGGCTACACCTTC.

The chain couples TRBV6-6 to TRBJ1-4; D might be TRBD1 (6 bases). The V gene's germline CDR1 is MNHNY and CDR2 SVGAGI (reference sequence). This CDR3 has 14 residues. V dropped 7 bases and J dropped 4 bases, with 13 bases sitting between them. The CDR3 loop reads CASIRGAYNEKLFF. DNA of the CDR3: TGTGCCAGCATCCGGGGGGCGTATAATGAAAAACTGTTTTTT.

The chain recombines TRBV7-9 with TRBJ2-1, with D possibly called TRBD1 or TRBD2 (5 bases each). The CDR3 loop spans 12 amino acids. Germline V gene lookup returns CDR1 SEHNR and CDR2 FQNEAQ (reference sequence). Between the trimmed V and J ends, which lost 5 bases and 10 bases, there was a span of 12 bases. DNA of the CDR3: TGTGCCAGCAGCCTCGGGGCAACGGAGCAGTTCTTC. Its translation: CASSLGATEQFF.

CDR3 amino acids: CASSSTGAGGELFF. The CDR3, as DNA: TGCGCCAGCAGCTCGACAGGGGCGGGCGGGGAGCTGTTTTTT. This sequence joins TRBV5-1 and TRBJ2-2; 8 bases fit TRBD1. V was pared by 3 bases and J by 7 bases, with 5 bases of the junction left unmatched. Per germline, CDR1 SGHRS and CDR2 YFSETQ. This CDR3 region has 14 residues.

The V and J genes are TRBV6-1 and TRBJ2-7; TRBD2 is a possible D gene (6 bases). There are 13 residues in the CDR3. In germline, CDR1 is MNHNS, CDR2 SASEGT. V lost 6 bases and J lost 2, with 11 bases in between. The CDR3 loop is CASRLAQAYEQYF. DNA of the CDR3: TGTGCCAGCAGGCTAGCGCAGGCCTACGAGCAGTACTTC.

The rearrangement links TRBV6-5 to TRBJ1-2; 8 nucleotides match TRBD1. This CDR3 contains 15 residues. The V gene's germline CDR1 is MNHEY and CDR2 SVGAGI. J was trimmed by 8 bases and V by 3 bases; bases with no gene match: 11. For the CDR3, the DNA is TGTGCCAGCAGTTATTCGATCACAGGGGGAGGCGGCTACACCTTC. Translating it yields CASSYSITGGGGYTF.

This chain connects TRBV28 to TRBJ1-1; D might be TRBD1 (5 bases). This CDR3 region has 15 residues. Germline V gene data show CDR1 as MDHEN and CDR2 as SYDVKM. The V and J ends lost 5 bases and 0 bases respectively, with 13 bases between them. As DNA, the CDR3 is TGTGCCAGCAGTAGCCGACAGAACTTGAACACTGAAGCTTTCTTT. Its protein product is CASSSRQNLNTEAFF.

This sequence joins TRBV29-1 and TRBJ2-5, with D possibly TRBD1 on 6 matching bases. Per the germline V gene, CDR1 is SQVTM and CDR2 is ANQGSEA. V was trimmed by 6 bases and J by 4 bases, leaving 9 bases between them. CDR3 length: 11 amino acids. The CDR3, as DNA: TGCAGCGTGGGACATTTAGAGACCCAGTACTTC. It translates to CSVGHLETQYF.

The CDR3 protein is CASSLEGLHIQYF. The CDR3 region has the DNA TGTGCCAGCAGTTTGGAGGGTTTGCACATTCAGTACTTC. The gene calls are TRBV28 and TRBJ2-4; tentatively, D is TRBD2 (6 bases). The germline CDR1 and CDR2 sequences are MDHEN and SYDVKM. There are 13 residues in the CDR3. Trimming took 3 bases from V and 8 from J, leaving 11 bases between them.

The rearrangement joins TRBV28 to TRBJ1-5, with TRBD1 matching 8 bases. The germline CDR1 and CDR2 sequences are MDHEN and SYDVKM. This CDR3 has 15 residues. Trimming cost V 7 bases and J 5 bases; bases outside gene matches: 10. Written as DNA, the CDR3 is TGTGCCAGCACCTCCGGGCGACAGGGGTATCAGCCCCAGCATTTT. This translates into CASTSGRQGYQPQHF.

The sample holds one count of this clone. The rearrangement uses TRBV9 and TRBJ2-5; no reliable D call. Between the trimmed V and J ends, which lost 3 bases and 1 base, there was a span of 10 bases. Germline V gene data show CDR1 as SGDLS and CDR2 as YYNGEE. The CDR3 contains 14 residues. CDR3 sequence: CASSGRLSQETQYF. DNA of the CDR3: TGTGCCAGCAGCGGGAGACTCTCCCAAGAGACCCAGTACTTC.

The chain uses TRBV6-4 and TRBJ2-1; 11 bases agree with TRBD2. The CDR3 is 15 residues long. Losses at the gene ends were 6 bases for V and 6 bases for J; bases not matched to a gene: 7. CDR1 and CDR2 (germline): MRHNA, SNTAGT. For the CDR3, the DNA is TGTGCCAGCAGGAGGGGACTAGCGGTCCTCAATGAGCAGTTCTTC. Translating gives CASRRGLAVLNEQFF.